These T cell receptor beta chains were read from a single sample in a study of blood T cell repertoires in COVID-19. TCRdb's copy holds only in-frame clones and misses some; the assay was immunoSEQ multiplex PCR. The sample lists fewer than 500,000 clones; 81% were seen once. Sample: peripheral blood. The receptors stem from a human donor with acute or convalescent COVID-19. The donor label of this sample is uncertain. The CDR3 runs from the conserved cysteine through the conserved F or W. D genes are given only for firm matches. The size entry is marked missing in some rows and otherwise reads once, few, many or a size class.

CDR3,DNA,size,V,D,length,J
CASSEAVLGRGGTYNSPLHF,TGTGCCAGCAGTGAAGCTGTTTTAGGCCGGGGTGGGACCTATAATTCACCCCTCCACTTT,-,TRBV6-1,-,20,TRBJ1-6
CASKSGQGNSPLHF,TGTGCCAGCAAGTCCGGACAGGGGAATTCACCCCTCCACTTT,few,TRBV6-6,TRBD1,14,TRBJ1-6
CAGGDRRSGNTIYF,TGTGCCGGCGGGGACAGGCGCTCTGGAAACACCATATATTTT,few,TRBV11-2,TRBD1,14,TRBJ1-3
CASSYQGQPMWAFF,TGTGCCAGCAGTTACCAGGGACAACCCATGTGGGCTTTCTTT,-,TRBV6-5,-,14,TRBJ1-1
CASTQHDNTGELFF,TGTGCCAGCACACAGCACGATAACACCGGGGAGCTGTTTTTT,few,TRBV2,-,14,TRBJ2-2
CASSLDPGQGAEAFF,TGCGCCAGCAGCTTGGACCCGGGACAGGGGGCTGAAGCTTTCTTT,-,TRBV5-1,TRBD1,15,TRBJ1-1
CASGVGRNSNQPQHF,TGTGCCAGCGGTGTGGGCAGAAATAGCAATCAGCCCCAGCATTTT,-,TRBV6-1,-,15,TRBJ1-5
CASSQDGQGREQYF,TGCGCCAGCAGCCAAGACGGACAGGGGAGGGAGCAGTACTTC,-,TRBV5-1,TRBD1,14,TRBJ2-7
CASSKLRDRVRDNEQFF,TGTGCCAGCAGCAAGCTCCGGGACAGGGTAAGAGACAATGAGCAGTTCTTC,few,TRBV11-2,TRBD1,17,TRBJ2-1
CASSLDIFRGYGYTF,TGTGCCAGCAGCTTGGATATCTTCAGGGGCTATGGCTACACCTTC,-,TRBV5-6,-,15,TRBJ1-2
CASSESWTGGQYF,TGCGCCAGCAGTGAGTCGTGGACAGGCGGGCAGTACTTC,-,TRBV10-1,TRBD1,13,TRBJ2-7
CASSLAPTGDYGYTF,TGTGCCAGCAGCTTAGCCCCGACAGGGGACTATGGCTACACCTTC,-,TRBV11-2,TRBD1,15,TRBJ1-2
CASGLTGNSPLHF,TGTGCCAGCGGGCTCACAGGGAATTCACCCCTCCACTTT,few,TRBV6-5,-,13,TRBJ1-6
CASSQDRSAEGRVF,TGCGCCAGCAGCCAAGATCGCTCGGCGGAGGGAAGGGTCTTC,-,TRBV4-1,-,14,TRBJ2-1
CASSRVGWRETKNEQFF,TGTGCCAGCAGCCGGGTGGGATGGCGGGAGACTAAAAATGAGCAGTTCTTC,-,TRBV14,TRBD2,17,TRBJ2-1
CASSLRTGGTEAFF,TGTGCCAGCAGTTTACGGACAGGGGGCACTGAAGCTTTCTTT,-,TRBV6-5,TRBD1,14,TRBJ1-1
CASSWTDRIGSYEQYF,TGCGCCAGCAGCTGGACGGACAGGATAGGCTCCTACGAGCAGTACTTC,once,TRBV5-1,TRBD1,16,TRBJ2-7
CASSLGQGAGQPQHF,TGTGCCAGCAGCTTAGGGCAGGGGGCCGGTCAGCCCCAGCATTTT,-,TRBV7-6,TRBD1,15,TRBJ1-5
CASSSAGTAYNEQFF,TGCGCCAGCAGCTCCGCCGGGACAGCATACAATGAGCAGTTCTTC,-,TRBV5-1,TRBD1,15,TRBJ2-1
CASSQDRTSGSKEQFF,TGTGCCAGCAGCCAAGACCGGACTAGCGGGAGTAAGGAGCAGTTCTTC,-,TRBV4-2,TRBD2,16,TRBJ2-1
CASSSRGPYEQYF,TGTGCCAGCAGCTCAAGAGGCCCCTACGAGCAGTACTTC,-,TRBV7-6,-,13,TRBJ2-7
CASSLVAVGGNTEAFF,TGCGCCAGCAGCTTGGTGGCGGTCGGGGGGAACACTGAAGCTTTCTTT,-,TRBV5-1,-,16,TRBJ1-1
CASNFLGGGNNEQFF,TGTGCCAGCAACTTTTTGGGAGGGGGGAACAATGAGCAGTTCTTC,few,TRBV5-5,-,15,TRBJ2-1
CASSLGLGASSNEQFF,TGTGCCAGCAGCTTAGGCCTTGGGGCTAGTTCGAATGAGCAGTTCTTC,-,TRBV7-9,-,16,TRBJ2-1
CSASDWKGISGELFF,TGCAGTGCTAGTGACTGGAAGGGGATCTCGGGGGAGCTGTTTTTT,-,TRBV20-1,-,15,TRBJ2-2
CASSLGEAGHATDTQYF,TGTGCCAGCAGCTTAGGGGAAGCGGGGCATGCCACAGATACGCAGTATTTT,-,TRBV7-9,TRBD2,17,TRBJ2-3
CASVMEYSNQPQHF,TGTGCCAGTGTTATGGAGTATAGCAATCAGCCCCAGCATTTT,-,TRBV2,-,14,TRBJ1-5
CASSLMTGGVSEAFF,TGTGCCAGCAGCCTCATGACAGGGGGCGTATCTGAAGCTTTCTTT,-,TRBV11-2,TRBD1,15,TRBJ1-1
CSARFNYGYTF,TGCAGTGCTCGGTTTAACTATGGCTACACCTTC,-,TRBV20-1,-,11,TRBJ1-2
CASRAQASIYGYTF,TGTGCCAGCAGGGCACAGGCCTCTATCTATGGCTACACCTTC,-,TRBV2,-,14,TRBJ1-2
CASSLAAGMNTEAFF,TGCGCCAGCAGCTTGGCGGCAGGCATGAACACTGAAGCTTTCTTT,-,TRBV5-1,-,15,TRBJ1-1
CASTPSRVGSEQYF,TGTGCCAGCACCCCTTCCCGGGTCGGTAGCGAGCAGTACTTC,-,TRBV6-5,-,14,TRBJ2-7
CASSWTASLITIYF,TGTGCCAGCAGTTGGACAGCCTCTTTGATCACCATATATTTT,-,TRBV6-5,-,14,TRBJ1-3
CASSDRGTKNIQYF,TGTGCCAGCAGCGACAGGGGCACCAAAAACATTCAGTACTTC,few,TRBV6-5,TRBD1,14,TRBJ2-4
CASSKDRGRNQPQHF,TGTGCCAGCAGCAAGGACAGGGGTCGCAATCAGCCCCAGCATTTT,-,TRBV7-8,TRBD1,15,TRBJ1-5
CASSPGGVKYNEQFF,TGTGCCAGCAGCCCGGGGGGCGTAAAATACAATGAGCAGTTCTTC,-,TRBV9,-,15,TRBJ2-1
CASSRGGSAGQEQFF,TGCGCCAGCAGCCGGGGCGGTAGTGCGGGACAGGAGCAGTTCTTC,-,TRBV5-1,-,15,TRBJ2-1
CASSLVAAAGSGYTF,TGTGCCAGCAGCTTAGTAGCAGCGGCGGGGTCTGGCTACACCTTC,-,TRBV7-2,-,15,TRBJ1-2
CASTRTGGSGELFF,TGTGCCAGCACCCGGACAGGGGGCTCCGGGGAGCTGTTTTTT,few,TRBV6-5,TRBD1,14,TRBJ2-2
CASSIDEGGNSPLHF,TGTGCCAGTAGTATAGATGAGGGCGGTAATTCACCCCTCCACTTT,-,TRBV19,-,15,TRBJ1-6
CASSQGTSGSDEQYF,TGTGCCAGCAGCCAAGGGACTAGCGGGTCCGACGAGCAGTACTTC,-,TRBV3-1/TRBV3-2,TRBD2,15,TRBJ2-7
CSASSMGGNYGYTF,TGCAGTGCTAGTTCGATGGGGGGAAACTATGGCTACACCTTC,-,TRBV20-1,-,14,TRBJ1-2
CASSFYRSSYNSPLHF,TGTGCCAGCAGTTTTTACAGGAGCTCCTATAATTCACCCCTCCACTTT,-,TRBV27,-,16,TRBJ1-6
CASSSRRPESWENIQYF,TGTGCCAGCAGTTCTAGGAGGCCCGAGTCCTGGGAAAACATTCAGTACTTC,-,TRBV28,-,17,TRBJ2-4
CASSYSRGRSTEAFF,TGTGCCAGCAGTTACAGCAGGGGGCGCAGCACTGAAGCTTTCTTT,-,TRBV28,TRBD1,15,TRBJ1-1
CASSPQGQTNTEAFF,TGTGCCAGCAGCCCTCAGGGACAAACGAACACTGAAGCTTTCTTT,-,TRBV7-9,-,15,TRBJ1-1
CASSSGPGSISNTEAFF,TGTGCCAGCAGCAGCGGACCAGGATCTATATCGAACACTGAAGCTTTCTTT,-,TRBV2,-,17,TRBJ1-1
CAIGDRGNTEAFF,TGTGCCATCGGGGACAGGGGAAACACTGAAGCTTTCTTT,-,TRBV10-3,TRBD1,13,TRBJ1-1
CASSEKQGSGYTF,TGTGCCAGCAGTGAAAAACAGGGGTCTGGCTACACCTTC,-,TRBV6-4,TRBD1,13,TRBJ1-2
CASSRDTGGYTF,TGTGCCAGCAGTCGGGACACCGGGGGCTACACCTTC,-,TRBV2,-,12,TRBJ1-2
CASSYSTPRAGETQYF,TGTGCCAGCAGTTACTCGACCCCGAGGGCGGGAGAGACCCAGTACTTC,-,TRBV6-5,-,16,TRBJ2-5
CASSETPGRSSSGANVLTF,TGTGCCAGCAGTGAGACCCCCGGGAGGTCGAGCTCTGGGGCCAACGTCCTGACTTTC,-,TRBV6-1,TRBD2,19,TRBJ2-6
CASWAGTGHYSNQPQHF,TGTGCCAGCTGGGCCGGGACAGGACATTATAGCAATCAGCCCCAGCATTTT,-,TRBV2,TRBD1,17,TRBJ1-5
CASSLSPRETQYF,TGTGCCAGCAGCTTATCCCCTCGAGAGACCCAGTACTTC,few,TRBV11-2,-,13,TRBJ2-5
CASSPSILGVSTGAFF,TGTGCCAGCTCACCTTCGATATTGGGCGTTTCGACGGGGGCTTTCTTT,-,TRBV18,-,16,TRBJ1-1
CASSLIQYQPQHF,TGTGCCAGCAGCTTAATCCAGTATCAGCCCCAGCATTTT,-,TRBV7-2,-,13,TRBJ1-5
CASSFPGQMNTEAFF,TGTGCCAGCAGCTTCCCTGGACAGATGAACACTGAAGCTTTCTTT,-,TRBV5-4,-,15,TRBJ1-1
CASSLTPSSGGYEQYF,TGCGCCAGCAGCTTGACCCCATCGTCAGGGGGCTACGAGCAGTACTTC,-,TRBV5-1,TRBD1,16,TRBJ2-7
CASRLYRDNSPLHF,TGTGCCAGCAGACTCTACAGGGACAATTCACCCCTCCACTTT,once,TRBV6-1,-,14,TRBJ1-6